This T cell receptor (beta chain) was documented in a study of blood T cells in healthy people across ages. A word on this clonotype: One end of the junction is discordant with germline, which a read error may explain.

Primers used in a second PCR of roughly 6 to 12 cycles were a sample-barcoded 5' primer and a J-beta primer mix. TCRdb recomputed calls from the 5' RACE reads with MiXCR, one row per CDR3 protein. This sample yields approximately 800,000 distinct CDR3 sequences, of which 25% are seen a single time; more than 3% belongs to the top ten. Germline V gene lookup returns CDR1 SGHTA and CDR2 FQGNSA. The CDR3 is 16 residues long. This same sample was also part of a study on T cells of mothers and their children. As reported in that work: Barcodes and 2-4 random nucleotides were added by M1S in the second PCR.

The sequence came from a boy between 5 and 17 years old in good health. The sequencing input was blood. The chain has TRBV7-2 and TRBJ2-3; 8 nucleotides align to TRBD2. CDR3 in DNA: TGTGCCAGCAGCTTAGAGAGCGGGGGCATCACAAATACGCAGTATTTT. This translates into CASSLESGGITNTQYF. Full variable domain (rest looked up from reference TRBV7-2 and TRBJ2-3): GAGVSQSPSNKVTEKGKDVELRCDPISGHTALYWYRQSLGQGLEFLIYFQGNSAPDKSGLPSDRFSAERTGGSVSTLTIQRTQQEDSAVYLCASSLESGGITNTQYFGPGTRLTVL.